This T cell receptor (beta chain) was recovered during a study of early stage breast cancer tumors. This table comes from immunoSEQ multiplex PCR, and its TCRdb copy is limited to in-frame clones, with some not included. This sample yields tens of thousands of clones, of which 65% to 80% are seen a single time; more than 3% belongs to the top ten. Germline trimming cut 2 bases from V and 7 bases from J; bases unmatched to any gene: 6. CDR3 length equals 15 residues. CDR1 is MNHEY and CDR2 is SMNVEV in the germline V gene (reference sequence). The receptor was derived from a person between 55 and 70 years old with breast cancer. Sequenced material: blood. The chain has TRBV27 and TRBJ2-1; TRBD2 aligns across 9 bases. The CDR3 protein is CASSLAGGLFNEQFF. CDR3 DNA sequence: TGTGCCAGCAGTTTAGCGGGGGGGCTTTTTAATGAGCAGTTCTTC.